The table lists the clone carrying this T cell receptor (beta chain) with a count of one. No antigen is known for it. This entry is derived from a study of vaccination effects on CD4 cells after COVID-19. Before any sequencing was done, the ViraFEST assay used viral peptide pools to expand antigen-specific CD4+ T cells. When roughly eleven days of culture had elapsed, CD4+ T cells were isolated. As their vaccination, participants received two doses of either BNT162b2 or mRNA-1273. V gave up 4 bases and J gave up 4 bases; unmatched junction bases: 8. Germline V lookup: CDR1 SGHDT, CDR2 YYEEEE. The CDR3 covers 15 residues. Measured with immunoSEQ multiplex PCR; TCRdb has only the in-frame clones, and not every one. The sample contains some 20,000 clones, roughly 76% of which appear only once.

The chain has TRBV5-6 and TRBJ1-5; 7 bases line up with TRBD1. The sample was CD4+ T cells from PBMCs cultured with HCoV-229E spike peptides, taken after COVID-19 vaccination. This receptor was obtained from a human donor who received a COVID-19 vaccine. This CDR3 is CASSQGTVANQPQHF. In DNA form, the CDR3 reads TGTGCCAGCAGCCAGGGGACAGTAGCAAATCAGCCCCAGCATTTT.